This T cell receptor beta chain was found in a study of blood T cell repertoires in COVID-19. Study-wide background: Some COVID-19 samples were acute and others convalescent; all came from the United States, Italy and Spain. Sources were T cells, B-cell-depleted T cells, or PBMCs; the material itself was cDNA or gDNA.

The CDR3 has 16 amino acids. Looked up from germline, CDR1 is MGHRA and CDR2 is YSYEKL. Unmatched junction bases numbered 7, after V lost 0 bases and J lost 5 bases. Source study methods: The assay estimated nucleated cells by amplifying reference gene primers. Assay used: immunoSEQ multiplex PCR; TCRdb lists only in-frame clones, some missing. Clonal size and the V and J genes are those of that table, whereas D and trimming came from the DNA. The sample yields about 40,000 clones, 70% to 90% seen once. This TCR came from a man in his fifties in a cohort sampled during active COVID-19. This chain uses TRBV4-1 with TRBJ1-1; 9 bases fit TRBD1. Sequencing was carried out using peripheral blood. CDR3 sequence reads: CASSQDQRTGVTEAFF. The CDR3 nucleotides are TGCGCCAGCAGCCAAGATCAAAGGACAGGGGTTACTGAAGCTTTCTTT.